A selection of T cell receptor beta chains follows, all from one sample in a study of neoadjuvant anti-PD-1 for oral cavity cancer. TCRdb's copy holds only in-frame clones and misses some; the assay was immunoSEQ multiplex PCR. The sample has 11,000 to 15,000 clones, roughly 71% seen once; the top ten hold around 2%. Material: PBMCs, obtained after nivolumab (anti-PD-1) treatment. The receptors originated from a person between 40 and 85 years old with oral cavity squamous cell carcinoma. CDR3s leave out the opening cysteine and the closing phenylalanine or tryptophan.

>TRBJ1-4|TRBV7-8
ASSPRDRVVEKLF
>TRBJ2-7|TRBV7-8
ASSLRLAGYYEQY
>TRBJ1-2|TRBV4-1
ASSPGTGTGLNYGYT
>TRBJ1-4|TRBV19
ASSNGQRTNEKLF
>TRBJ1-3|TRBV27
ASSFQTPGQGTGNTIY
>TRBJ2-7|TRBV15
ATSREGLWEGSYEQY
>TRBJ1-1|TRBV7-9
ASSLGGRNTEAF
>TRBJ1-5|TRBV30
AWSGDHSNQPQH
>TRBJ2-3|TRBV10-1
ASSERSTDTQY
>TRBJ1-1|TRBV7-7
ASSLVGGQSEAF
>TRBJ1-5|TRBV6-6
ASSYLSEVEPQH
>TRBJ1-2|TRBV28
ASSFADLSYGYT
>TRBJ2-3|TRBV6-1
ASSELGIQTLSTDTQY
>TRBJ1-3|TRBV9
ASSATLRGPGNTIY
>TRBJ2-1|TRBV9
ASSPRTTYNEQF
>TRBJ1-4|TRBV29-1
SVEVMEKLF
>TRBJ1-6|TRBV27
ASSLTGGFNSPLH
>TRBJ1-2|TRBV6-1
ASSDMTAST
>TRBJ2-2|TRBV5-1
ASTSRTGQTGELF
>TRBJ2-3|TRBV19
ASSIDDTQY
>TRBJ2-3|TRBV11-2
ASKTSTDTQY
>TRBJ1-5|TRBV7-9
ASSFWQGPLGQPQH
>TRBJ1-2|TRBV6-6
ASAVRQGHYGYT
>TRBJ1-5|TRBV27
ASRPGIMGNQPQH
>TRBJ2-6|TRBV9
ASSPSTGAYSGANVLT
>TRBJ2-7|TRBV19
ATRPGQHSYEQY
>TRBJ2-1|TRBV7-3
ASSPANGYNEQF
>TRBJ2-1|TRBV6-1
ASSVSGGRHNEQF
>TRBJ2-1|TRBV4-2
ASSQPQGLNEQF
>TRBJ1-4|TRBV6-5
ASSQTRRSEKLF
>TRBJ2-1|TRBV30
AWSVRGSVSDEQF
>TRBJ2-4|TRBV9
ASSPQGAKNIQY
>TRBJ1-5|TRBV6-1
ASSVQNSNQPQH
>TRBJ1-2|TRBV6-5
ASSYSTTVYGYT
>TRBJ2-1|TRBV11-3
ASSLGTSGGANEQF
>TRBJ2-7|TRBV14
ASRRESTPYYEQY
>TRBJ2-7|TRBV2
ASSEAGGPYYEQY